This T cell receptor (beta chain) was recovered during a study of early T cells in non-severe SARS-CoV-2 infection. Study-level information: Bulk RNA from unsorted whole blood was sequenced; chains were unpaired.

This clonotype occurred many times. Germline trimming cut 5 bases from V and 8 bases from J; bases unmatched to any gene: 2. The germline CDR1 and CDR2 sequences are LGHDT and YNNKEL (reference sequence). CDR3 length: 11 residues. cDNA molecules, individually, were tagged with unique molecular identifiers. TCRdb redid the calling of the 5' RACE reads with MiXCR, one entry per CDR3 protein. The table records approximately 69,000 distinct CDR3 sequences, about 10% of them present only once. This receptor was taken from an adult who was a healthcare worker with PCR-confirmed SARS-CoV-2 infection or an uninfected control (not recorded which). Material: whole blood. The chain recombines TRBV3-1 with TRBJ1-2, with 7 positions matching TRBD1. The CDR3 spells CASSRTGGYTF. The CDR3 bases are TGTGCCAGCAGCAGGACAGGAGGCTACACCTTC.